This TCR beta chain was documented in a study of shared clonotypes between healthy human individuals. Study summary: Per donor, CD8 memory used one plate, CD8 naive used two, CD4 memory used three and CD4 naive used three.

CD45RO-negative, CCR7-positively selected cells formed the naive CD8 fraction, excluding terminally differentiated effector memory CD45RA+ cells. The protocol was immunoSEQ multiplex PCR, while the TCRdb copy is restricted to in-frame clones and leaves out a portion. The sample has about 2 million clones, less than 95% seen once. The CDR3 spans 16 residues. The germline V gene encodes CDR1 LNHDA and CDR2 SQIVND (reference sequence). Trimming took 7 bases from V and 2 from J, leaving 20 bases between them. V gene TRBV19 combines with J gene TRBJ1-1, with no clear D. Sequencing was performed on naive CD8+ T cells sorted from blood. The TCR originated in a man younger than 35 in good health. The CDR3 region is CASTHGRQNINTEAFF. The DNA for the CDR3 is TGTGCCAGTACCCACGGGCGTCAAAACATCAACACTGAAGCTTTCTTT.